Below, 13 T cell receptor beta chains from the same sample are listed, as sequenced in a study of cytomegalovirus exposure and HLA in healthy donors. The PCR employed 60 Vbeta primers together with 13 Jbeta primers. TCRdb's table, derived via immunoSEQ multiplex PCR, lists solely in-frame clones and lacks some. The sample includes about 120,000 clones, approximately 74% of them seen just once. Source material: PBMCs. These receptors were obtained from a woman in her 50s in good health and CMV-seropositive.

J is TRBJ1-1 and V is TRBV29-1, with 7 bases lining up with TRBD1. In germline, CDR1 is SQVTM, CDR2 ANQGSEA. The CDR3 contains 14 residues. In nucleotides, the CDR3 is TGCAGTCTCACGGAACAGGGGATTAACACTGAAGCTTTCTTT. It is translated as CSLTEQGINTEAFF.

The chain uses TRBV19 and TRBJ2-7, with 9 bases identical to TRBD1. The CDR3 is 14 residues long. CDR1 and CDR2 (germline): LNHDA, SQIVND (reference sequence). V dropped 5 bases and J dropped 3; count of bases not matched to a gene: 5. The CDR3 protein is CASSGTGLLYEQYF. The DNA for the CDR3 is TGTGCCAGTAGTGGGACAGGGCTTCTCTACGAGCAGTACTTC.

The V and J genes are TRBV7-2 and TRBJ2-7; D uncertain. Trimming removed 6 bases from V and 2 bases from J, with 11 bases in between. This CDR3 spans 13 amino acids. Germline values: CDR1 SGHTA, CDR2 FQGNSA. CDR3 region: CASSRLGAYEQYF. DNA for the CDR3: TGTGCCAGCAGTCGATTGGGCGCCTACGAGCAGTACTTC.

V gene TRBV28 combines with J gene TRBJ2-2, with 12 bases lining up with TRBD2. Germline CDR1 and CDR2: MDHEN and SYDVKM. J gave up 5 bases and V 6 bases, and 13 bases lay outside the gene matches. The CDR3 runs to 18 residues. This chain's CDR3 is CASRPSVRTSGNTGELFF. CDR3 sequence (DNA): TGTGCCAGCAGACCCAGTGTCAGGACTAGCGGGAATACCGGGGAGCTGTTTTTT.

The chain recombines TRBV19 with TRBJ2-6, with 7 nucleotides matching TRBD1. V lost 1 base to trimming and J lost 6 bases; unmatched junction nucleotides: 9. Germline V gene data show CDR1 as LNHDA and CDR2 as SQIVND (reference sequence). CDR3 length: 17 amino acids. The CDR3 region has the DNA TGTGCCAGTAGTATAGTGGGGGACAGTTCTCAGGCCAACGTCCTGACTTTC. Protein sequence: CASSIVGDSSQANVLTF.

On this clone: Additional DNA sequences in this sample encode the identical CDR3. V usage is TRBV7-2 and J usage is TRBJ2-5; the match to TRBD2 covers 15 bases. The J segment lost 13 bases and the V segment lost 5 bases, leaving 5 bases of the junction unmatched. Germline loops: CDR1 SGHTA, CDR2 FQGNSA. The CDR3 is 13 amino acids. The CDR3 DNA reads as TGTGCCAGCAGCCTCCAGGGACTAGCGGGGGGGTACTTC. It yields the protein CASSLQGLAGGYF. The variable domain in full, with the rest retrieved from reference TRBV7-2 and TRBJ2-5, is GAGVSQSPSNKVTEKGKDVELRCDPISGHTALYWYRQSLGQGLEFLIYFQGNSAPDKSGLPSDRFSAERTGGSVSTLTIQRTQQEDSAVYLCASSLQGLAGGYFGPGTRLLVL.

This clone was seen once. The rearrangement uses TRBV7-2 and TRBJ1-1; TRBD1 might be the D (5 bases). Germline assignment: CDR1 SGHTA and CDR2 FQGNSA. V gave up 0 bases and J gave up 7 bases, with 9 bases separating them. The CDR3 is 13 residues long. The CDR3 loop reads CASSLARQLEAFF. The CDR3 DNA sequence: TGTGCCAGCAGCTTAGCGCGACAGCTTGAAGCTTTCTTT.

J is TRBJ1-5 and V is TRBV27; D unresolved. The germline V gene has CDR1 MNHEY and CDR2 SMNVEV (reference sequence). The CDR3 loop spans 15 amino acids. V lost 6 bases, J lost 3 bases, and 15 bases lay in between. The CDR3 here is CASRPSGGNNQPQHF. The CDR3 nucleotides read TGTGCCAGCAGGCCTTCGGGAGGAAACAATCAGCCCCAGCATTTT.

The chain recombines TRBV25-1 with TRBJ1-1; 8 bases are a match to TRBD1. CDR3 length: 14 amino acids. Germline lookup yields CDR1 MGHDK and CDR2 SYGVNS. Unmatched junction bases numbered 3, after V lost 3 bases and J lost 3 bases. CDR3 sequence reads: CASSETGVYTEAFF. Here the CDR3 DNA reads TGTGCCAGCAGTGAGACAGGGGTTTACACTGAAGCTTTCTTT.

The V gene is TRBV5-1, the J gene TRBJ2-7, with 8 nucleotides matching TRBD1. The length of the CDR3 is 15 residues. CDR1 and CDR2 from the germline V gene are SGHRS and YFSETQ. The ends lost 0 bases at V and 4 bases at J; junction bases unmatched: 6. CDR3 bases: TGCGCCAGCAGCTTGGGTCCAGGGGGCGGGTACGAGCAGTACTTC. Its translation is CASSLGPGGGYEQYF.

The chain is built from TRBV7-9 and TRBJ1-4; no firm D call. Trimming pared 4 bases from V and 0 bases from J, leaving 12 bases between. The CDR3 runs 16 residues. CDR1 and CDR2 (germline): SEHNR, FQNEAQ (reference sequence). CDR3 DNA: TGTGCCAGCAGCTCAGGATTGCCCGCAACTAATGAAAAACTGTTTTTT. Translating it yields CASSSGLPATNEKLFF.

CDR3 residues: CASSPRPGGGEQYF. CDR3 in DNA: TGTGCCAGCAGCCCCCGTCCAGGGGGTGGCGAGCAGTACTTC. The chain joins TRBV7-9 to TRBJ2-7; TRBD1 matches at 7 bases. The V segment lost 5 bases and the J segment 6 bases; nucleotides outside the gene matches: 10. Germline V gene data show CDR1 as SEHNR and CDR2 as FQNEAQ (reference sequence). The CDR3 has 14 residues.

This clone is a singleton in its sample. The V call is TRBV5-4, the J call TRBJ2-5; 7 bases are a match to TRBD2. CDR3 length: 13 residues. The V segment lost 2 bases and the J segment 3 bases; nucleotides outside the gene matches: 1. Germline CDR1 SGHNT, CDR2 YYREEE (reference sequence). The CDR3 DNA is TGTGCCAGCAGCTTCCTAGCGGAAGAGACCCAGTACTTC. Its protein product is CASSFLAEETQYF.